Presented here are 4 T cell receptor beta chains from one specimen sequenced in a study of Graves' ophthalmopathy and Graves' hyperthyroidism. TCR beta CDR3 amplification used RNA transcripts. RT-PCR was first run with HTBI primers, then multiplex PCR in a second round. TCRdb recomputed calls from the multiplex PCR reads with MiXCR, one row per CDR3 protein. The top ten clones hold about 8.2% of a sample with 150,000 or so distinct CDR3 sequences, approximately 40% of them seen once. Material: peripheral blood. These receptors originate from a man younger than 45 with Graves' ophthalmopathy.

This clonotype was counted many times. The CDR3 DNA is TGTGCCAGCAGGGGTAGCGGGAATACCTACGAGCAGTACTTC. Amino acids: CASRGSGNTYEQYF. The genes are TRBV12-3 or TRBV12-4 and TRBJ2-7; TRBD2 aligns across 8 bases. Trimming cost V 6 bases and J 2 bases; bases outside gene matches: 6. This CDR3 is built from 14 residues.

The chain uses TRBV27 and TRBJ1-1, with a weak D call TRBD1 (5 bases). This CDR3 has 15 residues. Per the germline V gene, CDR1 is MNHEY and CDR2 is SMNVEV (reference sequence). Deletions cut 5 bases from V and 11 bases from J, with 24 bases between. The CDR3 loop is CASSPLGGQGLGAFF. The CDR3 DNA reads TGTGCCAGCAGTCCCCTTGGAGGGCAGGGCCTGGGGGCTTTCTTT.

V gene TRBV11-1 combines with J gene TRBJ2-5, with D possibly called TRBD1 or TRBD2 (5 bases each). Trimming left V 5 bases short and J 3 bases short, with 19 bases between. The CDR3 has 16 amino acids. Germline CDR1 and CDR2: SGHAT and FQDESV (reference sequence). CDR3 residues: CASSRPGGRPEETQYF. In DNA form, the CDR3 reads TGTGCCAGCAGCAGGCCTGGGGGACGGCCAGAAGAGACCCAGTACTTC.

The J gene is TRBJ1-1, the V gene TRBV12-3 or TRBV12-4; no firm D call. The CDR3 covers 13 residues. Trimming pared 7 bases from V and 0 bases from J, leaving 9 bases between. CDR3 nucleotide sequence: TGTGCCAGCACCAACACCATGAACACTGAAGCTTTCTTT. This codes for CASTNTMNTEAFF.